This T cell receptor beta chain was sequenced during a study of regulatory T cells in long-lasting Graves disease. Points from the study as a whole: Persistent disease preferred TRBV28, TRBJ1-2 and TRBJ2-5.

Trimming left V 0 bases short and J 0 bases short, with 12 bases between. The CDR3 runs to 16 residues. In germline, CDR1 is DFQATT, CDR2 SNEGSKA (reference sequence). As concerns this clonotype: Its antigen is unidentified.

Time point meaning: persistent/refractory GD, antithyroid drugs over 5 years with positive TRAb. After RNA was extracted from PBMCs, the TCR library was made from it. American Thyroid Association guidelines served as the basis for diagnosing Graves' disease. EDTA tubes received roughly 10 milliliters of drawn peripheral blood. In building TCR beta libraries, iRepertoire HTBI primers were used together with Arm-PCR of CDR3 regions. TCRdb recomputed calls from the multiplex PCR reads with MiXCR, one row per CDR3 protein. The sample contains around 400,000 distinct CDR3 sequences, 20% to 25% of which appear only once.

This TCR was recovered from a female donor with Graves disease. The input for sequencing was peripheral blood mononuclear cells (PBMCs), taken when the disease was refractory, from a patient treated with antithyroid drugs. The chain carries TRBV20-1 and TRBJ2-1, with D unclear. This CDR3 is CSARDTGLSSYNEQFF. The CDR3 nucleotides are TGCAGTGCTAGAGATACGGGCTTGAGCTCCTACAATGAGCAGTTCTTC.